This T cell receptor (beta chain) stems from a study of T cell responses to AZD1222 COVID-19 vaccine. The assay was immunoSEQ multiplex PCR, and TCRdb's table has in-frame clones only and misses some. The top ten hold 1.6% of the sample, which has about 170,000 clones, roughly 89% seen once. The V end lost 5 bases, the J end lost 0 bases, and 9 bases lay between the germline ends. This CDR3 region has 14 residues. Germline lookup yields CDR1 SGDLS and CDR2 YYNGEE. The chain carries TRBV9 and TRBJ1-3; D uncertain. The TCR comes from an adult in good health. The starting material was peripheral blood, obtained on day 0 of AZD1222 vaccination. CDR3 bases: TGTGCCAGCAGTGAGCTTCACTCTGGAAACACCATATATTTT. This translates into CASSELHSGNTIYF.